A selection of T cell receptor beta chains follows, all from one sample in a study of blood T cells in healthy people across ages. From the 5' RACE reads, TCRdb called clonotypes with MiXCR, one entry per CDR3 protein. The table lists about 560,000 distinct CDR3 sequences, about 27% of them singletons. This sample was also put to use in a study of T cells of mothers and their children.

Sequenced sample: blood. The receptors originated from a boy aged 2 to 9 in good health. The CDR3 runs from the conserved cysteine through the conserved F or W. Fields, in order: clone size, D gene, V gene, J gene, CDR3 protein, CDR3 DNA. The D gene is left open where the match is weak. A row's size may be missing; if present it is once, few, many or a size class.

abundance: few; d_gene: TRBD1; v_gene: TRBV9; j_gene: TRBJ2-5; CDR3aa: CASSPTGGWETQYF; CDR3nt: TGTGCCAGCAGTCCCACAGGGGGCTGGGAGACCCAGTACTTC
abundance: few; d_gene: -; v_gene: TRBV7-9; j_gene: TRBJ1-1; CDR3aa: CASSAHAGLTEAFF; CDR3nt: TGTGCCAGCAGCGCCCATGCGGGGCTGACTGAAGCTTTCTTT
abundance: many; d_gene: -; v_gene: TRBV5-1; j_gene: TRBJ1-1; CDR3aa: CASSPTGGNTEAFF; CDR3nt: TGCGCCAGCAGCCCCACGGGGGGGAACACTGAAGCTTTCTTT
abundance: -; d_gene: -; v_gene: TRBV12-3/TRBV12-4; j_gene: TRBJ2-7; CDR3aa: CASSPSSRGSEQYF; CDR3nt: TGTGCCAGCAGTCCCTCCAGCAGGGGTTCGGAGCAGTACTTC
abundance: few; d_gene: -; v_gene: TRBV3-1; j_gene: TRBJ2-2; CDR3aa: CASRQLAANTGELFF; CDR3nt: TGTGCCAGTAGGCAGCTAGCTGCGAACACCGGGGAGCTGTTTTTT
abundance: few; d_gene: -; v_gene: TRBV24-1; j_gene: TRBJ2-2; CDR3aa: CATSDQRVTNTGELFF; CDR3nt: TGTGCCACCAGTGATCAGCGAGTCACGAACACCGGGGAGCTGTTTTTT
abundance: -; d_gene: -; v_gene: TRBV25-1; j_gene: TRBJ1-2; CDR3aa: CASAGGSGYGYTF; CDR3nt: TGTGCCAGCGCCGGGGGAAGTGGGTATGGCTACACCTTC
abundance: -; d_gene: TRBD2; v_gene: TRBV5-6; j_gene: TRBJ2-1; CDR3aa: CASSETSGRYNEQFF; CDR3nt: TGTGCCAGCAGTGAGACTAGCGGGAGGTACAATGAGCAGTTCTTC
abundance: few; d_gene: TRBD2; v_gene: TRBV7-2; j_gene: TRBJ2-1; CDR3aa: CASSIPGLANEQFF; CDR3nt: TGTGCCAGCAGCATTCCGGGACTAGCAAACGAGCAGTTCTTC
abundance: -; d_gene: -; v_gene: TRBV10-3; j_gene: TRBJ2-5; CDR3aa: CAISEMGQETQYF; CDR3nt: TGTGCCATCAGTGAGATGGGTCAAGAGACCCAGTACTTC
abundance: -; d_gene: -; v_gene: TRBV25-1; j_gene: TRBJ2-7; CDR3aa: CASMLGYEQYF; CDR3nt: TGTGCCAGCATGTTGGGATACGAGCAGTACTTC
abundance: few; d_gene: TRBD1; v_gene: TRBV10-3; j_gene: TRBJ2-2; CDR3aa: CAISEEGAHTGELFF; CDR3nt: TGTGCCATCAGTGAGGAGGGGGCTCACACCGGGGAGCTGTTTTTT
abundance: few; d_gene: TRBD2; v_gene: TRBV4-1; j_gene: TRBJ2-1; CDR3aa: CASSQSGARENEQFF; CDR3nt: TGCGCCAGCAGCCAAAGCGGGGCGAGGGAGAATGAGCAGTTCTTC
abundance: few; d_gene: -; v_gene: TRBV7-9; j_gene: TRBJ2-3; CDR3aa: CASSLQGGPTDTQYF; CDR3nt: TGTGCCAGCAGCTTGCAGGGTGGGCCCACAGATACGCAGTATTTT
abundance: few; d_gene: -; v_gene: TRBV4-1; j_gene: TRBJ2-1; CDR3aa: CASSPVSGLEQFF; CDR3nt: TGCGCCAGCAGCCCGGTTTCGGGCCTCGAGCAGTTCTTC
abundance: -; d_gene: TRBD1; v_gene: TRBV19; j_gene: TRBJ2-5; CDR3aa: CASSMMGQGQETQYF; CDR3nt: TGTGCCAGTAGTATGATGGGACAGGGCCAAGAGACCCAGTACTTC
abundance: few; d_gene: TRBD1; v_gene: TRBV20-1; j_gene: TRBJ1-1; CDR3aa: CSAGPQGGTEAFF; CDR3nt: TGCAGTGCCGGCCCGCAGGGGGGAACTGAAGCTTTCTTT
abundance: -; d_gene: TRBD2; v_gene: TRBV3-1; j_gene: TRBJ2-3; CDR3aa: CASSQGTSGGGGTQYF; CDR3nt: TGTGCCAGCAGCCAAGGGACTAGCGGGGGAGGAGGTACGCAGTATTTT
abundance: few; d_gene: TRBD1; v_gene: TRBV25-1; j_gene: TRBJ2-5; CDR3aa: CASSGPGQGAEAQYF; CDR3nt: TGTGCCAGCAGTGGACCGGGACAGGGAGCGGAAGCCCAGTACTTC
abundance: few; d_gene: -; v_gene: TRBV4-3; j_gene: TRBJ1-1; CDR3aa: CASSQDRNFPAFF; CDR3nt: TGCGCCAGCAGCCAAGACCGCAATTTTCCGGCTTTCTTT
abundance: few; d_gene: -; v_gene: TRBV5-1; j_gene: TRBJ2-1; CDR3aa: CASSLGGSINEQFF; CDR3nt: TGCGCCAGCAGCTTGGGAGGGAGCATCAATGAGCAGTTCTTC
abundance: few; d_gene: -; v_gene: TRBV12-3/TRBV12-4; j_gene: TRBJ2-5; CDR3aa: CASSLGRTQYF; CDR3nt: TGTGCCAGCAGTTTAGGGCGGACCCAGTACTTC
abundance: once; d_gene: -; v_gene: TRBV5-1; j_gene: TRBJ2-7; CDR3aa: CASSLFEPRDEQYF; CDR3nt: TGCGCCAGCAGCTTGTTTGAGCCCAGGGACGAGCAGTACTTC
abundance: -; d_gene: TRBD2; v_gene: TRBV3-1; j_gene: TRBJ2-7; CDR3aa: CASSAAPSGRTYEQYF; CDR3nt: TGTGCCAGCAGCGCCGCCCCTAGCGGGAGAACCTACGAGCAGTACTTC
abundance: few; d_gene: -; v_gene: TRBV14; j_gene: TRBJ2-5; CDR3aa: CASSQAVAQETQYF; CDR3nt: TGTGCCAGCAGTCAAGCGGTAGCCCAAGAGACCCAGTACTTC
abundance: few; d_gene: -; v_gene: TRBV6-5; j_gene: TRBJ2-7; CDR3aa: CASSYYGRVSEQYF; CDR3nt: TGTGCCAGCAGTTACTATGGCAGGGTTTCCGAGCAGTACTTC
abundance: few; d_gene: -; v_gene: TRBV7-2; j_gene: TRBJ1-3; CDR3aa: CASSLEGDPGNTIYF; CDR3nt: TGTGCCAGCAGCTTAGAAGGGGATCCTGGAAACACCATATATTTT
abundance: -; d_gene: -; v_gene: TRBV15; j_gene: TRBJ1-1; CDR3aa: CATSTSQGRMNTEAFF; CDR3nt: TGTGCCACCAGCACCTCCCAAGGGAGGATGAACACTGAAGCTTTCTTT
abundance: few; d_gene: -; v_gene: TRBV9; j_gene: TRBJ2-3; CDR3aa: CASSVDGYTDTQYF; CDR3nt: TGTGCCAGCAGCGTGGACGGCTACACAGATACGCAGTATTTT
abundance: few; d_gene: -; v_gene: TRBV29-1; j_gene: TRBJ1-1; CDR3aa: CSGGNRNTEAFF; CDR3nt: TGCAGCGGGGGAAACAGGAACACTGAAGCTTTCTTT
abundance: -; d_gene: -; v_gene: TRBV6-5; j_gene: TRBJ2-1; CDR3aa: CASSYSGQSLYF; CDR3nt: TGTGCCAGCAGTTACTCCGGACAGAGCCTATACTTC
abundance: -; d_gene: -; v_gene: TRBV7-9; j_gene: TRBJ2-1; CDR3aa: CASSLKTAPSSYNEQFF; CDR3nt: TGTGCCAGCAGCTTAAAGACAGCTCCGAGCTCCTACAATGAGCAGTTCTTC
abundance: -; d_gene: -; v_gene: TRBV7-7; j_gene: TRBJ2-5; CDR3aa: CTSSLAFSPRETQYF; CDR3nt: TGTACTAGCAGCTTAGCGTTCAGCCCCAGGGAGACCCAGTACTTC
abundance: -; d_gene: TRBD2; v_gene: TRBV4-2; j_gene: TRBJ2-1; CDR3aa: CASSQPAGGLYNEQFF; CDR3nt: TGTGCCAGCAGCCAACCGGCGGGAGGGTTATACAATGAGCAGTTCTTC
abundance: -; d_gene: -; v_gene: TRBV6-5; j_gene: TRBJ1-5; CDR3aa: CASSQISGQPQHF; CDR3nt: TGTGCCAGCAGTCAGATATCAGGCCAGCCCCAGCATTTT
abundance: few; d_gene: -; v_gene: TRBV15; j_gene: TRBJ1-6; CDR3aa: CATSRDRVKSNSPLHF; CDR3nt: TGTGCCACCAGCAGAGATAGGGTGAAATCGAATTCGCCCCTCCACTTT
abundance: -; d_gene: -; v_gene: TRBV14; j_gene: TRBJ2-5; CDR3aa: CASSQENSAPFQYF; CDR3nt: TGTGCCAGCAGCCAAGAGAACAGTGCCCCATTTCAGTACTTC
abundance: few; d_gene: -; v_gene: TRBV5-1; j_gene: TRBJ1-1; CDR3aa: CASSLTTQMNTEAFF; CDR3nt: TGCGCCAGCAGCTTGACAACACAGATGAACACTGAAGCTTTCTTT
abundance: -; d_gene: -; v_gene: TRBV19; j_gene: TRBJ2-7; CDR3aa: CASGLGRGLGEQYF; CDR3nt: TGTGCCAGTGGCCTCGGCCGCGGTCTTGGCGAGCAGTACTTC
abundance: -; d_gene: TRBD1; v_gene: TRBV19; j_gene: TRBJ1-1; CDR3aa: CASIHGGRGAAFF; CDR3nt: TGTGCCAGTATCCACGGGGGCAGGGGGGCGGCTTTCTTT
abundance: -; d_gene: -; v_gene: TRBV5-1; j_gene: TRBJ2-7; CDR3aa: CASSLVGGGLYEQYF; CDR3nt: TGCGCCAGCAGCTTGGTCGGAGGGGGCCTCTACGAGCAGTACTTC
abundance: -; d_gene: -; v_gene: TRBV6-4; j_gene: TRBJ1-2; CDR3aa: CASSDSYRGSGYTF; CDR3nt: TGTGCCAGCAGTGACTCCTATAGGGGAAGCGGCTACACCTTC
abundance: few; d_gene: -; v_gene: TRBV4-3; j_gene: TRBJ2-1; CDR3aa: CASSQDRRREQFF; CDR3nt: TGCGCCAGCAGCCAAGATCGAAGGAGGGAGCAGTTCTTC
abundance: few; d_gene: TRBD1; v_gene: TRBV9; j_gene: TRBJ1-2; CDR3aa: CASSVGQGKGYTF; CDR3nt: TGTGCCAGCAGCGTCGGACAGGGAAAAGGCTACACCTTC
abundance: -; d_gene: -; v_gene: TRBV14; j_gene: TRBJ2-1; CDR3aa: CASSQDPRGLVYGEQFF; CDR3nt: TGTGCCAGCAGCCAAGATCCTAGAGGTCTTGTCTACGGTGAGCAGTTCTTC
abundance: -; d_gene: -; v_gene: TRBV29-1; j_gene: TRBJ1-2; CDR3aa: CSVEDADNVNYGYTF; CDR3nt: TGCAGCGTTGAAGATGCGGACAACGTTAACTATGGCTACACCTTC
abundance: few; d_gene: -; v_gene: TRBV12-3/TRBV12-4; j_gene: TRBJ1-6; CDR3aa: CASSSGAPGVNSPLHF; CDR3nt: TGTGCCAGCAGTTCGGGGGCTCCCGGGGTTAATTCACCCCTCCACTTT
abundance: -; d_gene: -; v_gene: TRBV7-3; j_gene: TRBJ2-2; CDR3aa: CASSLSIGTGELFF; CDR3nt: TGTGCCAGCAGCTTAAGTATAGGCACCGGGGAGCTGTTTTTT
abundance: few; d_gene: -; v_gene: TRBV4-3; j_gene: TRBJ2-6; CDR3aa: CASSQDWRTLFSGANVLTF; CDR3nt: TGCGCCAGCAGCCAAGATTGGAGGACCCTCTTCTCTGGGGCCAACGTCCTGACTTTC
abundance: -; d_gene: -; v_gene: TRBV3-1; j_gene: TRBJ1-1; CDR3aa: CASSQVVGSTEAFF; CDR3nt: TGTGCCAGCAGCCAAGTCGTAGGGTCCACTGAAGCTTTCTTT
abundance: once; d_gene: -; v_gene: TRBV6-5; j_gene: TRBJ1-6; CDR3aa: CASSAGVSPLHF; CDR3nt: TGTGCCAGCAGCGCAGGGGTTTCACCCCTCCACTTT